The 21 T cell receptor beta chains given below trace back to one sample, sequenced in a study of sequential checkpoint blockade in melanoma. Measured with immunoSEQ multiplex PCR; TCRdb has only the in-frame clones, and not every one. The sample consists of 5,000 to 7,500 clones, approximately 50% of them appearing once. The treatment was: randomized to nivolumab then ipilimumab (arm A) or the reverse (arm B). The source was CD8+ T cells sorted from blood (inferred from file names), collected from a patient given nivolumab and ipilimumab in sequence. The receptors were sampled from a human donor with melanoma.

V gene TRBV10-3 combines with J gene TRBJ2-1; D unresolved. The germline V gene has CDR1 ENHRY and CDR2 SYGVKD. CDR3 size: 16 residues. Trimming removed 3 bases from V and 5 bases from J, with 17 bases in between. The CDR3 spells CAISENNPPRHNEQFF. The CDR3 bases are TGTGCCATCAGTGAAAATAACCCCCCTAGACACAATGAGCAGTTCTTC.

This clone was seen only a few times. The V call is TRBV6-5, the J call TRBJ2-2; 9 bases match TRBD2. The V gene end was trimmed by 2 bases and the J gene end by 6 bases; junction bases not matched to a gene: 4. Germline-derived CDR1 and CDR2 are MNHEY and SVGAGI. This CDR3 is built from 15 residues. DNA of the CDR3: TGTGCCAGCAGTTACGAAGCGGGAGGCCCCGGGGAGCTGTTTTTT. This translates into CASSYEAGGPGELFF.

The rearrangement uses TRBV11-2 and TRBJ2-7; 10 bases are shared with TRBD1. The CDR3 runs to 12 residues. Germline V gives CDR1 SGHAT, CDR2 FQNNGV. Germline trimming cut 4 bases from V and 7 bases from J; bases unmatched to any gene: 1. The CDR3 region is CASSSGQGEQYF. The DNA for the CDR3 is TGTGCCAGCAGCTCGGGACAGGGGGAGCAGTACTTC. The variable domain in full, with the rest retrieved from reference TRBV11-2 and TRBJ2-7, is EAGVAQSPRYKIIEKRQSVAFWCNPISGHATLYWYQQILGQGPKLLIQFQNNGVVDDSQLPKDRFSAERLKGVDSTLKIQPAKLEDSAVYLCASSSGQGEQYFGPGTRLTVT.

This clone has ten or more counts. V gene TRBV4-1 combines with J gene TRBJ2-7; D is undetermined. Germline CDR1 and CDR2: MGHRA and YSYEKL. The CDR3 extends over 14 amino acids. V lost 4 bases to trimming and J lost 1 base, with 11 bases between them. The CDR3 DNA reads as TGCGCCAGCAGCCCGAGACAAGGTTCCTACGAGCAGTACTTC. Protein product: CASSPRQGSYEQYF.

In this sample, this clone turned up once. The CDR3 nucleotides read TGTGCCAGCAGTCGACAGGGCCTATCAGCGTACGAGCAGTACTTC. Amino acids: CASSRQGLSAYEQYF. V is TRBV6-5 and J is TRBJ2-7; 7 bases map to TRBD1. The germline V gene encodes CDR1 MNHEY and CDR2 SVGAGI. The length of the CDR3 is 15 residues. Losses at the gene ends were 5 bases for V and 4 bases for J; bases not matched to a gene: 11.

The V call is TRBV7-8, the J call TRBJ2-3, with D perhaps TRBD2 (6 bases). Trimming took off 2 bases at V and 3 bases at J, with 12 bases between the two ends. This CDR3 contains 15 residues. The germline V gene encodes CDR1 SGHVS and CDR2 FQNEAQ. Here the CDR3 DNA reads TGTGCCAGCAGCTTAAGGGCGGGAAGTACAGATACGCAGTATTTT. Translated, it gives CASSLRAGSTDTQYF. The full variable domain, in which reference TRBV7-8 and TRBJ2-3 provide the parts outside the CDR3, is GAGVSQSPRYKVAKRGQDVALRCDPISGHVSLFWYQQALGQGPEFLTYFQNEAQLDKSGLPSDRFFAERPEGSVSTLKIQRTQQEDSAVYLCASSLRAGSTDTQYFGPGTRLTVL.

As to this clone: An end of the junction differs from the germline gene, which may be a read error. CDR3 sequence: CAISEDGRPGQLEF. CDR3 in DNA: TGTGCCATCAGTGAGGACGGGAGACCGGGACAGCTGGAATTT. V is TRBV10-3 and J is TRBJ1-4; TRBD1 matches at 7 bases. Germline assignment: CDR1 ENHRY and CDR2 SYGVKD. The CDR3 totals 14 residues.

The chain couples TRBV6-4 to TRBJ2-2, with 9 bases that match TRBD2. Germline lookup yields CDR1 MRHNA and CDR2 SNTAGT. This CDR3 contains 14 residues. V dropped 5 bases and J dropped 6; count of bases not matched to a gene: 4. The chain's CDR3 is CASSPSGEAGELFF. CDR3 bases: TGTGCCAGCAGTCCTAGCGGGGAAGCCGGGGAGCTGTTTTTT.

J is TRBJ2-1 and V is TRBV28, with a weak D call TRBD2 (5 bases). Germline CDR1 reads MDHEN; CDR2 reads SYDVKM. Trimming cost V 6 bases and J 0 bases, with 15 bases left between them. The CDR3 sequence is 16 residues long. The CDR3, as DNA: TGTGCCAGCAGCTTAATTGGGGAGAGCTCCTACAATGAGCAGTTCTTC. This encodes CASSLIGESSYNEQFF.

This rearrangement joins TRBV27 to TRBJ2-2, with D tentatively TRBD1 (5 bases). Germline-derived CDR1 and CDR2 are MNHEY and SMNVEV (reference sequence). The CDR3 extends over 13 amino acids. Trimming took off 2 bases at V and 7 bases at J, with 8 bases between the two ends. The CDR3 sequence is CASSLVGVGELFF. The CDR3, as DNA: TGTGCCAGCAGTTTAGTAGGGGTCGGGGAGCTGTTTTTT.

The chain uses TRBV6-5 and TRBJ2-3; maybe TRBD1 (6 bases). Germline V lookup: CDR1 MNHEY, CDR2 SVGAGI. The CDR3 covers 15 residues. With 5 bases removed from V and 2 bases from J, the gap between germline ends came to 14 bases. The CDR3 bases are TGTGCCAGCAGTCCCACGGCAGGGGACACAGATACGCAGTATTTT. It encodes CASSPTAGDTDTQYF.

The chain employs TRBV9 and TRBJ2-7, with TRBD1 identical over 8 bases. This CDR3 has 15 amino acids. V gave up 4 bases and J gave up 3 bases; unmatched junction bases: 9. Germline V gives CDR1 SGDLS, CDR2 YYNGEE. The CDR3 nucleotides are TGTGCCAGCAGCCGTAGGGGGGACAGGTACTACGAGCAGTACTTC. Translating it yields CASSRRGDRYYEQYF.

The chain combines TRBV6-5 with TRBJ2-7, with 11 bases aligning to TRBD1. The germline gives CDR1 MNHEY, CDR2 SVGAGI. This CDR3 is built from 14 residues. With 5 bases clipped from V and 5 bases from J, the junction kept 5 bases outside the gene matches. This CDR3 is CASSIGQGANEQYF. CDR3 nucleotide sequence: TGTGCCAGCAGTATAGGACAGGGGGCTAACGAGCAGTACTTC.

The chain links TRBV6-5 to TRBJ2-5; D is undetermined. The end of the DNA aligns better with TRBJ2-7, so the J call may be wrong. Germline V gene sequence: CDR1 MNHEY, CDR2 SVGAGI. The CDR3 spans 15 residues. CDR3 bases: TGTGCCAGCAGTTACGAGGTGGAACCGCTCTACGAGCAGTACTTC. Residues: CASSYEVEPLYEQYF.

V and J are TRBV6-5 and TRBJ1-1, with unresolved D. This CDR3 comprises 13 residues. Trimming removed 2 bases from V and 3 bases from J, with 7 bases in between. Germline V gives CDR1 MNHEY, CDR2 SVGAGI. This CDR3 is CASSYQAYTEAFF. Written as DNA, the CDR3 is TGTGCCAGCAGTTACCAGGCCTACACTGAAGCTTTCTTT.

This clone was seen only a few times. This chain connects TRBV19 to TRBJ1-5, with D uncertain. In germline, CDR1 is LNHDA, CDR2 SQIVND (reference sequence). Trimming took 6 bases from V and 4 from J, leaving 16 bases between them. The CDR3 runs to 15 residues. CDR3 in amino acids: CASRTIVGSNQPQHF. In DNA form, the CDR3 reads TGTGCCAGTAGGACCATCGTGGGCAGTAATCAGCCCCAGCATTTT.

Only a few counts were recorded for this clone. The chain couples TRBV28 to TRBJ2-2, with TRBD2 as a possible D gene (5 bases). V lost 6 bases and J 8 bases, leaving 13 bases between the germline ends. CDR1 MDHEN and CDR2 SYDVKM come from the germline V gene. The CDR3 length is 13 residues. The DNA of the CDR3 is TGTGCCAGCAGCACTAGGATAGCGGGGGAGCTGTTTTTT. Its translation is CASSTRIAGELFF.

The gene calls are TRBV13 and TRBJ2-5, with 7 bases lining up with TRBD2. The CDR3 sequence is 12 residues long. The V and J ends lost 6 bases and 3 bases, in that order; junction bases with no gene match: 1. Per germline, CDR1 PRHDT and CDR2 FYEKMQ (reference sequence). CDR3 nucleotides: TGTGCCAGCAGGGCGGGGGAAGAGACCCAGTACTTC. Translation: CASRAGEETQYF.

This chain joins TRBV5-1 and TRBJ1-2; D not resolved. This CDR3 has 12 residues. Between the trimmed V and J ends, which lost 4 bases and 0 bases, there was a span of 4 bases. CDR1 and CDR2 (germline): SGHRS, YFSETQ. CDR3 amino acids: CASSPTNYGYTF. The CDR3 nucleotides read TGCGCCAGCAGCCCCACTAACTATGGCTACACCTTC.

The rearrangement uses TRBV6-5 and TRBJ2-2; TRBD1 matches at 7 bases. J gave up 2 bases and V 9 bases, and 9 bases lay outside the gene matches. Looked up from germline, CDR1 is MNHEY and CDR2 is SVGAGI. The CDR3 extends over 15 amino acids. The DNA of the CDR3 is TGTGCCAGTCTTACAGGGGTCGGAAACACCGGGGAGCTGTTTTTT. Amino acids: CASLTGVGNTGELFF.

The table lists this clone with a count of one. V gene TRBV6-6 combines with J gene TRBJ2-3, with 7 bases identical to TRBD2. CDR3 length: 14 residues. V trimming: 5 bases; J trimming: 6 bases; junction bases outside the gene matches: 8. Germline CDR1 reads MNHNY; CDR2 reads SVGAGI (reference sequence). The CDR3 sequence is CASSTGGGWDTQYF. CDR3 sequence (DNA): TGTGCCAGCAGTACGGGGGGAGGGTGGGATACGCAGTATTTT.